The clone carrying this T cell receptor (beta chain) was seen only a few times. This entry is derived from a study of T-cell memory formation after mild COVID-19. In TCRdb, the 5' RACE reads were re-called with MiXCR into one record per CDR3 protein. The sample includes about 250,000 distinct CDR3 sequences, approximately 19% of them seen just once. The CDR3 spans 12 residues. Per the germline V gene, CDR1 is MNHEY and CDR2 is SVGAGI. The V gene lost 5 bases and the J gene lost 15 bases, with 17 bases spanning the gap. The sequencing input was PBMCs or a T cell subset sorted from them (not recorded which). The receptor was derived from a man aged 18-30 years who had mild COVID-19 (a few samples of this study predate the infection). Cell type and time point are not known. This sequence joins TRBV6-5 and TRBJ2-4; possible D gene TRBD2, 6 bases. The DNA of the CDR3 is TGTGCCAGCAGTAAAGCCCCGGGACTCGTGTACTTC. Amino acids: CASSKAPGLVYF.